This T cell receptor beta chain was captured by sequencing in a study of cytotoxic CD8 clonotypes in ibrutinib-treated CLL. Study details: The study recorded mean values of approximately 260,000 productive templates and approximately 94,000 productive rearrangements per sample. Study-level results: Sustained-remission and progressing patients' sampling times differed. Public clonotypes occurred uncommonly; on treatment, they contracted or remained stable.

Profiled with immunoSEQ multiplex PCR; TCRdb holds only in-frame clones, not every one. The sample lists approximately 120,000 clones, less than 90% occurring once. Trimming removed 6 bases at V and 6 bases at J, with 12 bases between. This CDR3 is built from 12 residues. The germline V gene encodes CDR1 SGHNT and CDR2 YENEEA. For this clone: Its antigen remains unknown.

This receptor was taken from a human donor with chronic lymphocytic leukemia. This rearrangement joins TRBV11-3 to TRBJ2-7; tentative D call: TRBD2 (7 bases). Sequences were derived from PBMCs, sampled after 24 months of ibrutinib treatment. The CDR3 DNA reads TGTGCCAGCAGGTGGGGGGGGCCCGAGCAGTACTTC. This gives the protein CASRWGGPEQYF.